This T cell receptor beta chain stems from a study of patients and donors after allogeneic stem cell transplantation. In TCRdb, the RT-PCR reads were re-called with MiXCR into one record per CDR3 protein. The sample lists about 960,000 distinct CDR3 sequences; roughly 18% were seen once. Deletions cut 3 bases from V and 7 bases from J, with 12 bases between. Germline lookup yields CDR1 MNHNS and CDR2 SASEGT. The CDR3 sequence is 13 residues long. The chain has TRBV6-1 and TRBJ1-2, with no clear D. The source of this sequence is a human donor who was either an allogeneic HSCT recipient or a stem cell or donor lymphocyte infusion donor (not recorded which). It is not recorded whose cells these are; they may come from a transplant donor. The sequenced sample consisted of blood, either unsorted or a sorted T cell fraction (not recorded which). The CDR3 nucleotides are TGTGCCAGCAGTGACAGGCAGTTGCTTGGCTACACCTTC. Translation: CASSDRQLLGYTF.